A selection of T cell receptor beta chains follows, all from one sample in a study of Ad26.COV2.S vaccination and SARS-CoV-2 variants. Data came from immunoSEQ multiplex PCR; TCRdb stores just in-frame clones and leaves some out. Altogether around 380,000 clones are present, 70% to 90% being singletons, with the ten largest covering 3.5%. The material was peripheral blood, obtained in a trial of Ad26.COV2.S vaccine versus placebo. The receptors come from a person between 18 and 60 years old who received the Ad26.COV2.S COVID-19 vaccine or a placebo. Both conserved end residues are part of each CDR3. Fields, in order: V gene, D gene, J gene, clone size, CDR3 protein, CDR3 DNA. D genes are given only for firm matches. Size tells how often a clone was seen (once, few, many) or the class of an expanded clone, and some rows leave it out.

TRBV7-9,NA,TRBJ1-2,NA,CASSFILQGGNYGYTF,TGTGCCAGCAGCTTTATATTACAGGGTGGGAACTATGGCTACACCTTC
TRBV6-1,NA,TRBJ2-1,NA,CASSESGRAGEQFF,TGTGCCAGCAGTGAAAGTGGCCGGGCGGGTGAGCAGTTCTTC
TRBV12-3/TRBV12-4,NA,TRBJ2-2,NA,CAYTNTGELFF,TGTGCCTACACTAACACCGGGGAGCTGTTTTTT
TRBV4-1,TRBD2,TRBJ2-1,NA,CASSRAGGAGGFNEQFF,TGCGCCAGCAGCCGGGCCGGTGGAGCGGGGGGTTTCAATGAGCAGTTCTTC
TRBV19,NA,TRBJ1-1,NA,CASLSQVMNTEAFF,TGTGCCAGTCTCTCTCAGGTCATGAACACTGAAGCTTTCTTT
TRBV7-2,NA,TRBJ1-4,NA,CASSFKRDTSTNEKLFF,TGTGCCAGCAGCTTCAAAAGGGACACCTCAACTAATGAAAAACTGTTTTTT
TRBV5-5,NA,TRBJ2-5,NA,CASSLEQMQETQYF,TGTGCCAGCAGCTTGGAACAGATGCAAGAGACCCAGTACTTC
TRBV6-6,TRBD2,TRBJ2-2,NA,CASSSTSAGELFF,TGTGCCAGCAGTTCAACTAGCGCCGGGGAGCTGTTTTTT
TRBV18,TRBD1,TRBJ2-6,NA,CASSQGAVSSGANVLTF,TGTGCCAGCTCCCAGGGGGCAGTTAGCTCTGGGGCCAACGTCCTGACTTTC
TRBV7-8,NA,TRBJ1-3,few,CASRYAGGNTIYF,TGTGCCAGCAGATACGCGGGTGGAAACACCATATATTTT
TRBV30,TRBD2,TRBJ2-3,once,CAWSVVSGAADTQYF,TGTGCCTGGAGTGTGGTTAGCGGGGCAGCAGATACGCAGTATTTT
TRBV27,TRBD2,TRBJ2-1,NA,CASSTSGGGNEQFF,TGTGCCAGCAGCACTAGCGGGGGCGGCAATGAGCAGTTCTTC
TRBV10-3,NA,TRBJ1-2,NA,CALRGEYGYTF,TGTGCCCTCCGGGGGGAGTATGGCTACACCTTC
TRBV5-1,NA,TRBJ1-1,NA,CASSLRGAYTEAFF,TGCGCCAGCAGCCTCCGGGGGGCTTATACTGAAGCTTTCTTT
TRBV7-2,NA,TRBJ1-1,NA,CATSDLMNTEAFF,TGTGCCACCTCGGACCTCATGAACACTGAAGCTTTCTTT
TRBV7-9,TRBD1,TRBJ2-7,once,CASSNTGQGISYEQYF,TGTGCCAGCAGCAATACGGGACAGGGGATCTCCTACGAGCAGTACTTC
TRBV3-1/TRBV3-2,TRBD1,TRBJ1-2,NA,CASSQPDRGVGYTF,TGTGCCAGCAGCCAACCGGACAGGGGGGTTGGCTACACCTTC
TRBV7-2,NA,TRBJ2-1,NA,CASTPGGGERHEQFF,TGTGCCAGCACCCCCGGAGGGGGGGAGCGACATGAGCAGTTCTTC
TRBV6-2/TRBV6-3,TRBD2,TRBJ2-3,NA,CASSRNLGGAPDTQYF,TGTGCCAGCAGTCGAAACCTCGGGGGGGCCCCAGATACGCAGTATTTT
TRBV18,TRBD1,TRBJ1-1,NA,CASSPGRGQGAGAFF,TGTGCCAGCTCACCAGGCAGGGGACAGGGGGCGGGAGCTTTCTTT
TRBV7-2,NA,TRBJ2-7,once,CASSLAFDSVYEQYF,TGTGCCAGCAGCTTAGCCTTTGACAGTGTATACGAGCAGTACTTC
TRBV11-2,NA,TRBJ1-2,NA,CASSLDYGRTYGYTF,TGTGCCAGCAGCTTAGATTACGGACGGACCTATGGCTACACCTTC
TRBV6-5,NA,TRBJ2-1,NA,CASSYLRANEQFF,TGTGCCAGCAGTTACCTAAGGGCCAATGAGCAGTTCTTC
TRBV28,NA,TRBJ1-1,NA,CASRPHGNAEAFF,TGTGCCAGCAGGCCCCATGGTAACGCTGAAGCTTTCTTT
TRBV5-6,NA,TRBJ2-2,few,CASSLVSGELFF,TGTGCCAGCAGCTTGGTGTCCGGGGAGCTGTTTTTT
TRBV12-3/TRBV12-4,TRBD2,TRBJ2-1,once,CASSLARGVQFF,TGTGCCAGCAGTTTAGCGCGGGGGGTGCAGTTCTTC
TRBV29-1,NA,TRBJ1-4,NA,CSVEAGRGTTNEKLFF,TGCAGCGTTGAAGCGGGGAGGGGTACAACTAATGAAAAACTGTTTTTT